Following are 26 T cell receptor beta chains from one sample sequenced in a study of cytomegalovirus exposure and HLA in healthy donors (TCRdb year 2017). Libraries were made using the immunoSEQ multiplex PCR assay. TCRdb limited this immuneACCESS table to in-frame rearrangements with V and J called. A share of clones is missing; checked studies link under half to unresolved V genes, and the rest is unexplained. Across this sample there are tens of thousands of clones, with around 94% seen only once. The ten most abundant clones make up about 3.5% of the sample. Sequencing was carried out using PBMCs. The receptors derive from a woman under 30 in good health and CMV-seropositive.

The sample holds a few counts of this clone. One end of the junction fails to match germline, which may point to a read error. The chain is built from TRBV6-1 and TRBJ2-1, with D tentatively TRBD1 (6 bases). The length of the CDR3 is 10 residues. The germline V gene encodes CDR1 MNHNS and CDR2 SASEGT. CDR3 in DNA: TGTGCCAGCAGTGAAGGACAGGCTCTCTTC. Translation gives CASSEGQALF.

This chain connects TRBV6-7 to TRBJ2-1; weak D call: TRBD1 (6 bases). TRBV6-7 is given ORF status, its function remaining uncertain. The CDR3 consists of 16 residues. Trimming pared 5 bases from V and 5 bases from J, leaving 19 bases between. The CDR3, as DNA: TGTGCCAGCAGTGACGGGTCGGGACATAGCCACAATGAGCAGTTCTTC. Translated: CASSDGSGHSHNEQFF.

V and J are TRBV19 and TRBJ2-1; 13 bases line up with TRBD2. This CDR3 region has 18 residues. Losses at the gene ends were 4 bases for V and 1 base for J; bases not matched to a gene: 7. Germline V gene data show CDR1 as LNHDA and CDR2 as SQIVND (reference sequence). Written as DNA, the CDR3 is TGTGCCAGTAGTAGAGGACTAGCGGGAGTAAATTCCTACAATGAGCAGTTCTTC. Its translation: CASSRGLAGVNSYNEQFF.

This chain connects TRBV12-5 to TRBJ1-3; D call uncertain. CDR1 LGHNT and CDR2 FRNRAP come from the germline V gene. Trimming shortened V by 7 bases and J by 0 bases, and 7 bases separated the two germline ends. This CDR3 comprises 13 residues. CDR3 in DNA: TGTGCTAGTGATACAGACTCTGGAAACACCATATATTTT. Protein product: CASDTDSGNTIYF.

This clone was detected once. The V and J genes are TRBV6-6 and TRBJ2-4, with D perhaps matching TRBD1 (5 bases). The CDR3 is 12 amino acids. Per germline, CDR1 MNHNY and CDR2 SVGAGI (reference sequence). V lost 0 bases and J lost 12, with 9 bases in between. CDR3 in DNA: TGTGCCAGCAGTTACTCTGGCGACAGTCAGTACTTC. Translating gives CASSYSGDSQYF.

The chain recombines TRBV5-1 with TRBJ2-1; D might be TRBD2 (7 bases). Germline CDR1 SGHRS, CDR2 YFSETQ. V lost 0 bases, J lost 6 bases, and 16 bases lay in between. The CDR3 has 16 amino acids. CDR3 DNA: TGCGCCAGCAGCTTGGTGTCGGGGGGCCGAGGCAATGAGCAGTTCTTC. Protein: CASSLVSGGRGNEQFF.

The CDR3 region is CASSEYEPRLFF. CDR3 DNA: TGTGCCAGCAGTGAATATGAGCCGAGACTGTTTTTT. The J gene is TRBJ1-4, the V gene TRBV25-1, with D unclear. CDR1 and CDR2 from the germline V gene are MGHDK and SYGVNS. This CDR3 region has 12 residues. V lost 0 bases to trimming and J lost 13 bases, with 9 bases between them.

V usage is TRBV27 and J usage is TRBJ2-2, with D unresolved. Germline lookup yields CDR1 MNHEY and CDR2 SMNVEV (reference sequence). Trimming took off 5 bases at V and 3 bases at J, with 4 bases between the two ends. The CDR3 has 12 amino acids. In DNA, the CDR3 is TGTGCCAGCAGTCTTTACACCGGGGAGCTGTTTTTT. It yields the protein CASSLYTGELFF.

This rearrangement joins TRBV6-4 to TRBJ2-7, with 11 bases identical to TRBD2. This CDR3 is 16 amino acids long. CDR1 is MRHNA, CDR2 SNTAGT, per germline. The V and J ends lost 6 bases and 3 bases, in that order; junction bases with no gene match: 10. The CDR3 spells CASRPQLAGAIYEQYF. The CDR3 nucleotides are TGTGCCAGCAGACCGCAACTAGCGGGAGCGATCTACGAGCAGTACTTC.

In DNA form, the CDR3 reads TGTGCCAGCAGCCCGGACACCGACTACGAGCAGTACTTC. This sequence encodes CASSPDTDYEQYF. The chain employs TRBV27 and TRBJ2-7; D might be TRBD1 (5 bases). Germline V lookup: CDR1 MNHEY, CDR2 SMNVEV (reference sequence). The CDR3 is 13 amino acids. The germline V and J ends were trimmed by 6 bases and 3 bases, with 12 bases remaining between them.

The chain is built from TRBV18 and TRBJ2-5; unclear D gene. Germline values: CDR1 KGHSH, CDR2 LQKENI. V lost 3 bases to trimming and J lost 1 base, with 9 bases between them. The CDR3 extends over 14 amino acids. The CDR3 DNA is TGTGCCAGCTCACCCGCGCACAGCCAAGAGACCCAGTACTTC. Protein sequence: CASSPAHSQETQYF.

CDR3 DNA: TGTGCCAGCAGCCCTGACAGGGGGGGTCAGCCCCAGCATTTT. Its translation: CASSPDRGGQPQHF. This chain connects TRBV2 to TRBJ1-5; 9 bases match TRBD1. V dropped 6 bases and J dropped 6; count of bases not matched to a gene: 6. From germline, CDR1 is SNHLY and CDR2 FYNNEI. This CDR3 comprises 14 residues.

The chain couples TRBV9 to TRBJ1-4, with 8 positions matching TRBD1. The CDR3 totals 15 residues. V lost 3 bases to trimming and J lost 3 bases; unmatched junction nucleotides: 4. CDR1 and CDR2 from the germline V gene are SGDLS and YYNGEE. CDR3 sequence (DNA): TGTGCCAGCAGCGCCAGGGGGCAAGCTAATGAAAAACTGTTTTTT. Translation: CASSARGQANEKLFF.

This rearrangement joins TRBV28 to TRBJ1-1, with a weak D call TRBD1 (5 bases). The germline V gene encodes CDR1 MDHEN and CDR2 SYDVKM. The CDR3 is 13 amino acids. V was shortened by 5 bases and J by 2 bases, with 9 bases between the two germline ends. CDR3 sequence reads: CASSRTLNTEAFF. The CDR3 nucleotides are TGTGCCAGCAGTCGGACACTAAACACTGAAGCTTTCTTT. The variable domain in full, with the rest retrieved from reference TRBV28 and TRBJ1-1, is DVKVTQSSRYLVKRTGEKVFLECVQDMDHENMFWYRQDPGLGLRLIYFSYDVKMKEKGDIPEGYSVSREKKERFSLILESASTNQTSMYLCASSRTLNTEAFFGQGTRLTVV.

The V and J genes are TRBV15 and TRBJ2-3; weak D call: TRBD1 (6 bases). V was trimmed by 3 bases and J by 0 bases, leaving 10 bases between them. CDR1 and CDR2 from the germline V gene are LNHNV and YYDKDF (reference sequence). This CDR3 region has 15 residues. The DNA of the CDR3 is TGTGCCACCAGCAGGGACAGCTCTAGCACAGATACGCAGTATTTT. Translated, it gives CATSRDSSSTDTQYF.

V gene TRBV6-1 combines with J gene TRBJ1-6; 9 bases are shared with TRBD1. Germline lookup yields CDR1 MNHNS and CDR2 SASEGT. The V segment lost 2 bases and the J segment 13 bases; nucleotides outside the gene matches: 3. CDR3 length: 13 residues. The CDR3 coding sequence is TGTGCCAGCAGTGAAATGGGGACAGGGCCCCTCCACTTT. This sequence encodes CASSEMGTGPLHF.

V and J are TRBV7-8 and TRBJ1-4; TRBD1 matches at 8 bases. This CDR3 spans 15 amino acids. Germline trimming cut 1 base from V and 7 bases from J; bases unmatched to any gene: 5. Germline V lookup: CDR1 SGHVS, CDR2 FQNEAQ. CDR3 region: CASSLESGGGEKLFF. The CDR3 region has the DNA TGTGCCAGCAGCTTAGAGTCAGGGGGCGGTGAAAAACTGTTTTTT.

CDR3 sequence reads: CASSKCLAFRGYQPQHF. The CDR3 DNA sequence: TGTGCCAGCAGCAAATGTCTCGCGTTTAGGGGGTATCAGCCCCAGCATTTT. The V call is TRBV21-1, the J call TRBJ1-5; the DNA was not used to check the table's D call, TRBD1. TRBV21-1 is termed a pseudogene. The CDR3 has 17 residues.

This sequence joins TRBV4-1 and TRBJ1-2; D not resolved. There are 13 residues in the CDR3. Germline values: CDR1 MGHRA, CDR2 YSYEKL. Trimming took 2 bases from V and 7 from J, leaving 11 bases between them. The CDR3 here is CASSQKIIGGYTF. CDR3 nucleotide sequence: TGCGCCAGCAGCCAAAAGATAATCGGTGGCTACACCTTC.

V and J are TRBV7-8 and TRBJ1-6, with 9 bases that match TRBD1. Germline-derived CDR1 and CDR2 are SGHVS and FQNEAQ. The CDR3 loop spans 19 amino acids. V gave up 4 bases and J gave up 0 bases; unmatched junction bases: 10. DNA for the CDR3: TGTGCCAGCAGCTCAGGGAACAGGGGGCGAAACTCCTATAATTCACCCCTCCACTTT. Amino acids: CASSSGNRGRNSYNSPLHF. Combining the CDR3 with reference TRBV7-8 and TRBJ1-6 gives the whole variable domain GAGVSQSPRYKVAKRGQDVALRCDPISGHVSLFWYQQALGQGPEFLTYFQNEAQLDKSGLPSDRFFAERPEGSVSTLKIQRTQQEDSAVYLCASSSGNRGRNSYNSPLHFGNGTRLTVT.

The V gene is TRBV27, the J gene TRBJ2-7; TRBD1 matches at 8 bases. The trim removed 8 bases at V and 6 bases at J, leaving 9 bases unmatched. CDR1 is MNHEY and CDR2 is SMNVEV in the germline V gene (reference sequence). This CDR3 is 13 amino acids long. The CDR3 DNA sequence: TGTGCCAGCCAAGGACAGGGTTACAGCGAGCAGTACTTC. The encoded protein is CASQGQGYSEQYF.

The V call is TRBV4-2, the J call TRBJ1-1; D may be TRBD1 (6 bases). Germline V gene lookup returns CDR1 LGHNA and CDR2 YNFKEQ. Trimming pared 1 base from V and 6 bases from J, leaving 12 bases between. The CDR3 has 14 residues. The CDR3 here is CASSQVGGGPEAFF. CDR3 in DNA: TGTGCCAGCAGCCAAGTGGGGGGGGGCCCTGAAGCTTTCTTT.

This clone was seen only once. The chain recombines TRBV28 with TRBJ1-1; 11 bases line up with TRBD1. Germline-derived CDR1 and CDR2 are MDHEN and SYDVKM. Trimming took 3 bases from V and 0 from J; bases not matched to a gene: 3. The CDR3 has 16 residues. The CDR3 nucleotides read TGTGCCAGCAGTTTCCGGACAGGGGGCCTGAACACTGAAGCTTTCTTT. It translates to CASSFRTGGLNTEAFF.

The chain combines TRBV27 with TRBJ2-3; TRBD1 aligns across 8 bases. The length of the CDR3 is 15 residues. Per germline, CDR1 MNHEY and CDR2 SMNVEV (reference sequence). J was trimmed by 3 bases and V by 6 bases; bases with no gene match: 8. The CDR3 sequence is CASRRQGYGTDTQYF. CDR3 coding DNA: TGTGCCAGCAGAAGACAGGGGTATGGGACAGATACGCAGTATTTT.

The rearrangement uses TRBV28 and TRBJ1-5; TRBD1 agrees at 7 bases. This CDR3 has 14 residues. Looked up from germline, CDR1 is MDHEN and CDR2 is SYDVKM. Trimming at V came to 6 bases and at J to 7 bases, leaving 9 bases not matched to a gene. The DNA of the CDR3 is TGTGCCAGCAGCCTCGCCAGGGGGAGACAGCCCCAGCATTTT. Its translation: CASSLARGRQPQHF.

V is TRBV4-2 and J is TRBJ2-7; TRBD1 might be the D (5 bases). V was trimmed by 3 bases and J by 1 base, leaving 10 bases between them. The CDR3 is 14 residues long. Germline values: CDR1 LGHNA, CDR2 YNFKEQ. The CDR3 loop reads CASSQEQDSYEQYF. The DNA for the CDR3 is TGTGCCAGCAGCCAGGAACAGGATTCCTACGAGCAGTACTTC.